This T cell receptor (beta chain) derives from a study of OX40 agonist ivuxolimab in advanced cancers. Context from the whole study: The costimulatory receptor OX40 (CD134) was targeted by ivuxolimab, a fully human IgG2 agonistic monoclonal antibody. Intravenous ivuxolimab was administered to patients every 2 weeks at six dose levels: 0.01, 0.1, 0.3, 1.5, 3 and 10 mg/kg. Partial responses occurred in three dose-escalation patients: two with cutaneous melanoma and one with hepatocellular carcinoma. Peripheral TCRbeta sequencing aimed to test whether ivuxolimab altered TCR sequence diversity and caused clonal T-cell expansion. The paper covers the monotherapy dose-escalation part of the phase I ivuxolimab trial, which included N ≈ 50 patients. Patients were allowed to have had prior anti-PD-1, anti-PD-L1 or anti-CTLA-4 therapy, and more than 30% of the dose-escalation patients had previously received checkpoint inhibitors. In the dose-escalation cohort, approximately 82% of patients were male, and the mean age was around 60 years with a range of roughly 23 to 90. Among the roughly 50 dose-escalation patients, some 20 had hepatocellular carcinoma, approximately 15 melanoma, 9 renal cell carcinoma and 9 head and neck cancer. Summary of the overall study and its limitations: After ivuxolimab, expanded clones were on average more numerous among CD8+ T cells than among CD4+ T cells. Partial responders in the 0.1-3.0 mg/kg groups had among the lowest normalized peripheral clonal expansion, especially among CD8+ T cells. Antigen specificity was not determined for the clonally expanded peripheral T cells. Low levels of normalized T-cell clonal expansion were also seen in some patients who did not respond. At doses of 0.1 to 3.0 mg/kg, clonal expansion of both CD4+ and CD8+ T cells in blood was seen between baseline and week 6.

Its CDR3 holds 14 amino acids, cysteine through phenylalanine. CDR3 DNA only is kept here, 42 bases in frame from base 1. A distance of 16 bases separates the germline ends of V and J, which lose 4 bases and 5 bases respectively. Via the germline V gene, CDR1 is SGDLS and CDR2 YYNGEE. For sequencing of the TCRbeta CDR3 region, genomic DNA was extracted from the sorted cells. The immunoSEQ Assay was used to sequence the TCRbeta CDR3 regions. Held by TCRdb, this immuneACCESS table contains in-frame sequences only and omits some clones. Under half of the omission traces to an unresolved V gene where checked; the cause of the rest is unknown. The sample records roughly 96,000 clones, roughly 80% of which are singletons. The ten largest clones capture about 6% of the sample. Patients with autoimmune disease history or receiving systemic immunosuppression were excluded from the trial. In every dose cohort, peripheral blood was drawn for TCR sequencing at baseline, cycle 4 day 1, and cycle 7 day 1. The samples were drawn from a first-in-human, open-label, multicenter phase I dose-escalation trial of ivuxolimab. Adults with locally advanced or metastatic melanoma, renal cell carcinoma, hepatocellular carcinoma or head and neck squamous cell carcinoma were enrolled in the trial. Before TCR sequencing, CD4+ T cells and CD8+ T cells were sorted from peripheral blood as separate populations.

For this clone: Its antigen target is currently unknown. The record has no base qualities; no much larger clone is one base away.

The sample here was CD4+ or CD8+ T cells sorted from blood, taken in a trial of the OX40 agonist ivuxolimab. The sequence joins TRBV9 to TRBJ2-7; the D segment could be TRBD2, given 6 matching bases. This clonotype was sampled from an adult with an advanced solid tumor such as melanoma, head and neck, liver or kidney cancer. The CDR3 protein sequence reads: CASSPRSGDHEQYF. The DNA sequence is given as TGTGCCAGCAGCCCTAGATCGGGGGACCACGAGCAGTACTTC. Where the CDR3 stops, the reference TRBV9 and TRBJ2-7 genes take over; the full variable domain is DSGVTQTPKHLITATGQRVTLRCSPRSGDLSVYWYQQSLDQGLQFLIQYYNGEERAKGNILERFSAQQFPDLHSELNLSSLELGDSALYFCASSPRSGDHEQYFGPGTRLTVT.